Described below is a single T cell receptor beta chain sequence and its context. No antigen is known for it. It has no much larger one-base neighbor in the sample; base qualities were not kept. The sample originates from a study of cytomegalovirus exposure and HLA in healthy donors (dated by TCRdb to the late 2010s). Notes on the research overall: According to an earlier analysis of a few hundred of the donors, about 170 million T cells yielded 90 million to 140 million unique TCR beta sequences and about 280 Gb of sequence data. The T cell repertoires of some 700 subjects were profiled by immunosequencing and related to cytomegalovirus serostatus. The number of donors typed differed by locus, with about 629-640 for A, B, C, DRB1 and DQB1, 522 for DQA1, 600 to 610 for DPA1, and around 450 for DPB1. In a later genetic analysis, genome-wide SNP genotypes for 398 of the 666 donors were used, and that subset was treated as a discovery cohort. All discovery cohort repertoires had been generated on a single sequencing platform. Both class I and class II loci were covered by HLA typing, at four-digit resolution. The study aimed to test whether signatures of past pathogen exposure could be identified by cataloging public T cell receptors. High-throughput TCR immunosequencing, statistical association of individual TCRs with disease status, and machine learning were combined to predict cytomegalovirus infection status. Along with the roughly 700-subject first cohort, a separate validation cohort of more than 90 different subjects was used. An earlier analysis of approximately 500 of the donors applied high-throughput TCR beta sequencing to assess whether each TCR beta V gene segment acted as functional or pseudogenic. A later analysis re-analyzed previously published TCR beta repertoires from 500 to 700 donors and added high-resolution HLA genotyping to study TCR occurrence patterns. An early release that covered about 600 HLA-typed donors contained 250 to 350 gigabases of sequencing data and tens of millions of unique TCR sequences. Rather than using new phenotypic data, the later analysis identified candidate immune exposures from TCR beta sequences and from how often those sequences occurred across donors. Of the 300 to 450 genotyped donors, approximately 82% fell in the genetic ancestry cluster associated with self-reported Caucasian donors. Four or five DR-DQ haplotypes were treated as single units for association and clustering because of strong linkage in the cohort. Donor age, sex, ethnicity and CMV serostatus were collected together with the repertoire data. Across approximately 400 genotyped donors of the cohort, an average of 235,054 unique TCR beta nucleotide sequences per donor were sequenced, and roughly 17% of those sequences were non-productive.

Here is what the overall study found, with its caveats: The presence/absence analyses assumed that sequencing depth was roughly uniform across donors, and that assumption may not be true. Most TCR sequences were seen in very few donors, while some public TCRs were found in many individuals. A further reported finding was that TCR beta sequences accurately predicted the HLA-A and HLA-B alleles for most subjects in the first cohort. Several of the top co-occurrence clusters appeared to be linked to parvovirus B19, influenza, CMV and Epstein-Barr virus, according to a later analysis. In a later genetic analysis, a missense DCLRE1C variant was associated with V-gene and J-gene trimming of TCR beta chains, and the association was replicated in an independent cohort. The authors suggested that the approach could potentially be extended to other disease states and immunological phenotypes. Correlated functional status among segregating V segments might reflect linkage disequilibrium, but an unknown experimental factor could not be ruled out. In a later genetic analysis, fewer N-insertions in productive TCRs were reported among donors in an Asian-associated ancestry cluster than the roughly 700-donor mean. A cluster of highly shared sequence variants was judged likely to be a technical artifact of the sequencing pipeline. When HLA alleles, especially DR and DQ, strongly co-occurred, TCR associations were difficult to assign to individual alleles. Some IMGT-functional V segments, including TRBV6-2 and TRBV6-3, could not be distinguished by the 87-base-pair reads and were therefore excluded. Because counts were too low, 15 or so rarely observed V segments, including chromosome 9 orphons, were excluded from the earlier analysis of a few hundred of the donors. In a later analysis, HLA-associated TCR beta chains showed more clonal expansion and lower generation probabilities than non-associated chains that were equally common. Immune exposure information for the cohort was limited to CMV serostatus. Because HLA typing was missing for some donors at each locus, association tests included only the typed subset. A later analysis associated 16,951 TCR beta sequences with specific HLA alleles at a false discovery rate of 0.05. Three of the identified cytomegalovirus-associated TCR beta chains were confirmed in vitro to be specific for cytomegalovirus antigens. In an earlier analysis of more than 500 of the donors, most TCR beta V segments appeared in productive rearrangements about 87% or about 30% of the time, broadly matching IMGT annotations. Only TCR beta chains were sequenced in this cohort, and the absence of alpha or paired-chain data limited detectable features. According to a later analysis, most CMV-associated TCR beta chains appeared to be HLA-restricted, and the HLA associations seemed to be driven largely by CMV exposure. In both the original and validation cohorts, the classifier was reported to diagnose cytomegalovirus status with high specificity and sensitivity. According to a later analysis, TCR association rates differed among HLA loci, with DRB1 alleles showing the most associated TCRs and HLA-C alleles showing the fewest. A total of about 180 TCR beta chains were listed by the study as associated with cytomegalovirus.

The CDR3 spans 15 residues, from the cysteine through the phenylalanine. Only CDR3 DNA is held: 45 bases, read in frame from base 1. Trimming accounts for 4 bases at V and 3 bases at J, while the number of junction bases matched to no gene is 5. Taken from the germline V gene, the CDR1 and CDR2 loops are SGHVS and FQNEAQ. The cohort consisted of 600 or so healthy bone marrow donors. Cohort members were all nominally healthy when sampled, although unrecorded immune exposures were likely present. The donor was CMV seropositive and was included in the group of approximately 310 seropositive cohort members. Each donor provided a peripheral blood sample, and peripheral blood mononuclear cells were used for TCR beta sequencing. Genomic DNA extraction from the blood cell samples was performed with the Qiagen DNeasy Blood Extraction Kit. The method behind the library was the immunoSEQ multiplex PCR assay. The multiplex PCR relied on a mix of 60 forward primers for TCR Vbeta segments and 13 reverse primers for TCR Jbeta segments. Amplification of the CDR3 region of rearranged TCR beta genes was performed with a multiplex PCR assay on genomic DNA. Amplified TCR beta libraries were sequenced as 87-base-pair reads on the Illumina HiSeq System. The paper's processing steps were these. A later analysis tallied tens of millions of unique TCR beta chains across the 600 to 700 repertoires, and approximately 12 million of those chains were shared by two or more donors. To remove PCR and sequencing errors, raw reads were error-corrected and collapsed into unique sequences using a nearest-neighbor algorithm that merged closely related sequences. V, D and J gene segments were assigned by aligning CDR3 sequences to IMGT reference sequences. For a sequence to be retained, a match of at least six nucleotides to both a V gene segment and a J gene segment was required. Rearrangements were classified as productive when the CDR3 lacked stop codons and remained in frame with V and J, and all other rearrangements were classified as non-productive. Following IMGT convention, CDR3 was defined as the stretch from the second conserved V-encoded cysteine up to the conserved J-encoded phenylalanine. The earlier analysis of roughly 590 of the donors excluded sequences that lacked an unambiguous match to a single V gene segment. An earlier analysis of under 750 of the donors called V segments functional above 56.7% productive rearrangements and segregating when the between-donor standard deviation exceeded 5%. A statistical classification framework was built to diagnose cytomegalovirus status from the catalog of TCR beta chain sequences. In a later analysis, V and J genes were assigned by comparing TCR nucleotide sequences against IMGT/GENE-DB human TR gene sequences. In a later analysis, CDR3 sequences and most-parsimonious VDJ recombination scenarios were assigned using the TCRdist pipeline. In a later analysis, each TCR beta chain was defined by its CDR3 amino acid sequence together with its V-gene family, and reads lacking a unique V-gene family were excluded. In a later analysis, 450 to 600 highly shared, low-generation-probability nucleotide sequences were removed to address suspected cross-contamination and a sequencing artifact. In a later analysis, a clonal expansion index was calculated for each public chain from normalized within-repertoire ranks of inferred template counts. In a later analysis, generation probabilities were computed with a VDJ recombination model fitted to out-of-frame rearrangements, and the resulting probabilities were checked against IGoR. Hypergeometric tests were used in a later analysis to score TCR-TCR, TCR-HLA and TCR-CMV co-occurrence, with a repertoire-size bias correction applied to the TCR pairs. In a later analysis, false discovery rates were estimated by permuting HLA or CMV assignments 20 times. A later analysis grouped co-occurring TCRs with DBSCAN, adding TCRdist sequence similarity when clustering within HLA-allele-positive subsets. Repertoires with fewer than 30,000 or more than 120,000 public chains were left out of co-occurrence clustering, as were five repertoires with anomalous nucleotide sharing. The table comes from immuneACCESS by way of TCRdb, which keeps in-frame sequences with V and J called. Part of the clones is missing from these tables; in studies checked, under half for an unresolved V gene and the rest for unknown reasons. V, J and clone size reflect that table, while D and trimming were determined from the DNA. Across this sample there are 100,000 to 150,000 clones, with about 80% seen only once. The top ten clonotypes cover 3.6% of the sample.

Material for sequencing was PBMCs. This receptor was taken from a woman aged 40 to 50 in good health and CMV-seropositive. The chain was built from TRBV7-8 and TRBJ1-5; 8 central nucleotides agree with TRBD1. The bases are TGTGCCAGCAGCTCGGACAGGGCCCTCAATCAGCCCCAGCATTTT. It translates to CASSSDRALNQPQHF. The entire variable domain, with the stretches around the CDR3 drawn from the reference TRBV7-8 and TRBJ1-5 proteins, is GAGVSQSPRYKVAKRGQDVALRCDPISGHVSLFWYQQALGQGPEFLTYFQNEAQLDKSGLPSDRFFAERPEGSVSTLKIQRTQQEDSAVYLCASSSDRALNQPQHFGDGTRLSIL.